A selection of T cell receptor beta chains follows, all from one sample in a study of blood T cell repertoires in COVID-19. Clones were read by immunoSEQ multiplex PCR, and TCRdb kept only the in-frame ones, dropping some. In the table there are some 430,000 clones, less than 95% of which are singletons. Sequenced sample: PBMCs or T cells enriched from blood (not recorded which). These receptor sequences come from a man younger than 35 who had recovered from COVID-19. CDR3s include the opening cysteine and the closing phenylalanine or tryptophan. D genes are given only for firm matches. Size tells how often a clone was seen (once, few, many) or the class of an expanded clone, and some rows leave it out.

>TRBV28|-|TRBJ1-5|16|-
TGTGCCAGCAGCCCTACCGGAGGTAGTAGCAATCAGCCCCAGCATTTT
CASSPTGGSSNQPQHF
>TRBV12-2|-|TRBJ1-5|15|-
TGTGCAAGTCGCTTCATCCAGGCCGTAAATCAGCCCCAGCATTTT
CASRFIQAVNQPQHF
>TRBV5-4|-|TRBJ2-7|14|-
TGTGCCAGCAGCTTGGGACAGGGACTTTACGAGCAGTACTTC
CASSLGQGLYEQYF
>TRBV5-5|TRBD1|TRBJ1-6|15|-
TGTGCCAGCAGCTTCGGTAATCGACAGGGAACACCCCTCCACTTT
CASSFGNRQGTPLHF
>TRBV19|-|TRBJ1-4|15|-
TGTGCCAGTAGTCCTCAGGGGCTACTTAATGAAAAACTGTTTTTT
CASSPQGLLNEKLFF
>TRBV6-1|-|TRBJ1-3|18|-
TGTGCCAGCAGTGAATATTTGGGACAAACACACTCTGGAAACACCATATATTTT
CASSEYLGQTHSGNTIYF
>TRBV7-6|TRBD1|TRBJ1-5|15|-
TGTGCCAGCAGCCGCCTACAGGGGGTTGGTCAGCCCCAGCATTTT
CASSRLQGVGQPQHF
>TRBV19|-|TRBJ1-5|14|once
TGTGCCAGTCGGACAGTCTATAGCAATCAGCCCCAGCATTTT
CASRTVYSNQPQHF
>TRBV5-5|TRBD1|TRBJ1-1|16|-
TGTGCCAGCAGCTTGTGGCCAGGGGGTATGAACACTGAAGCTTTCTTT
CASSLWPGGMNTEAFF
>TRBV9|TRBD1|TRBJ1-6|14|-
TGTGCCAGCAGCGCCGGGACAGCGAATTCACCCCTCCACTTT
CASSAGTANSPLHF
>TRBV5-8|-|TRBJ1-5|11|-
TGTGCCAGCAGAGGAGCTCAGCCCCAGCATTTT
CASRGAQPQHF
>TRBV28|-|TRBJ2-1|15|few
TGTGCCAGCAAGGCAACCTCTGGAGGGAACAATGAGCAGTTCTTC
CASKATSGGNNEQFF
>TRBV2|TRBD1|TRBJ1-1|12|-
TGTGCCAGCCTTAAGGACAGGACTGAAGCTTTCTTT
CASLKDRTEAFF
>TRBV5-6|-|TRBJ2-7|13|few
TGTGCCAGCAGCTCCGGCGGCTCCTACGAGCAGTACTTC
CASSSGGSYEQYF
>TRBV10-1|-|TRBJ1-1|13|once
TGCGCCAGCAGTGAGTTCGGGGGCACTGAAGCTTTCTTT
CASSEFGGTEAFF
>TRBV3-1/TRBV3-2|-|TRBJ2-1|18|-
TGTGCCAGCAGCCAAGTATCCCTACTAGCCGTCTCCTACAATGAGCAGTTCTTC
CASSQVSLLAVSYNEQFF
>TRBV6-5|TRBD1|TRBJ1-5|14|-
TGTGCCAGCCTAGACAGGGCTAGCAATCAGCCCCAGCATTTT
CASLDRASNQPQHF
>TRBV15|-|TRBJ1-5|15|-
TGTGCCACCAGCAGAGACAGGGGCGCCAATCAGCCCCAGCATTTT
CATSRDRGANQPQHF
>TRBV2|TRBD1|TRBJ1-2|14|-
TGTGCCAGCGCGGGCTCCGGGACAGAAGGCGGCTACACCTTC
CASAGSGTEGGYTF
>TRBV28|-|TRBJ1-2|14|-
TGTGCCAGCAGTTCCCCCTCGGAGGGCCCTGGCTACACCTTC
CASSSPSEGPGYTF
>TRBV19|TRBD1|TRBJ2-5|15|-
TGTGCCAGTAGTATTCGACAGGGAACCCAAGAGACCCAGTACTTC
CASSIRQGTQETQYF
>TRBV27|TRBD1|TRBJ1-4|15|-
TGTGCCAGCAGTCCCGGACAGGGGGGATATGAAAAACTGTTTTTT
CASSPGQGGYEKLFF